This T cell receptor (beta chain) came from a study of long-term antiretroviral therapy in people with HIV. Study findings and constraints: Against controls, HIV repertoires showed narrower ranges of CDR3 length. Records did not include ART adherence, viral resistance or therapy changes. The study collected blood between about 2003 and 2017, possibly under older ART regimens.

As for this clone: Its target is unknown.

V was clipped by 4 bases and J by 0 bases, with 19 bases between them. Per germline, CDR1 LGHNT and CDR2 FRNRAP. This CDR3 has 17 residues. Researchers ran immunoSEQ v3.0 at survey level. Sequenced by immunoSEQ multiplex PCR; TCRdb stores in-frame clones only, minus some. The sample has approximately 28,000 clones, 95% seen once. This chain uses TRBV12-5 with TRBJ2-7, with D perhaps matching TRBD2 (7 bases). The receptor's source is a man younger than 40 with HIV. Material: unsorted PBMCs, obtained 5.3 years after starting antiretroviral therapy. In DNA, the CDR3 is TGTGCTAGTGGTTCCCGTCCTGGGAGGGGGGGCTCCTACGAGCAGTACTTC. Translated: CASGSRPGRGGSYEQYF.